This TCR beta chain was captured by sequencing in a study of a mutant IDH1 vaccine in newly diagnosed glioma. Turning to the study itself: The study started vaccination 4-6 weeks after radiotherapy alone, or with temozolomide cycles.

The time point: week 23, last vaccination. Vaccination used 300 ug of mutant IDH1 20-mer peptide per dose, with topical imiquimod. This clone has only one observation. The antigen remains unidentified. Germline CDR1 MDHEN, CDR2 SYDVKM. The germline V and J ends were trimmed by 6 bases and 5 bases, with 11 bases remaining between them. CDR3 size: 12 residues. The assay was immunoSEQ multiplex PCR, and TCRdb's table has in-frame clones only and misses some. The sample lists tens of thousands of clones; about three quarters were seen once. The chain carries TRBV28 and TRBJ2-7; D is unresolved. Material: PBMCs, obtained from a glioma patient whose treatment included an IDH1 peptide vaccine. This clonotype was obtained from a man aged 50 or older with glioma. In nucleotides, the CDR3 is TGTGCCAGCAGGTCGGCCAAGCACGAGCAGTACTTC. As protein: CASRSAKHEQYF.